A single sample is the source of the 9 T cell receptor beta chains below, sequenced in a study of blood T cell repertoires in COVID-19. This table comes from immunoSEQ multiplex PCR, and its TCRdb copy is limited to in-frame clones, with some not included. Of about 240,000 clones detected, more than 70% appear once; the ten largest clones hold 10% to 15%. Sequencing was carried out using peripheral blood. Every receptor here comes from a man at least 80 years old with acute or convalescent COVID-19.

The chain is built from TRBV5-1 and TRBJ2-5; weak D call: TRBD1 (5 bases). CDR1 is SGHRS and CDR2 is YFSETQ in the germline V gene. The CDR3 sequence is 12 residues long. V was cut by 1 base and J by 4 bases, with 5 bases left in between. CDR3 DNA: TGCGCCAGCAGCTTGACAGGAGAGACCCAGTACTTC. It codes for CASSLTGETQYF.

This chain joins TRBV27 and TRBJ2-3; D perhaps matches TRBD1 (5 bases). The CDR3 extends over 18 amino acids. Germline V gene data show CDR1 as MNHEY and CDR2 as SMNVEV (reference sequence). V was cut by 3 bases and J by 2 bases, with 21 bases left in between. This chain's CDR3 is CASSFDARDMEFTDTQYF. CDR3 nucleotide sequence: TGTGCCAGCAGTTTCGATGCCAGGGATATGGAATTCACAGATACGCAGTATTTT.

CDR3 loop: CASSLQGARGTEAFF. The CDR3 bases are TGCGCCAGCAGCTTGCAAGGGGCTCGTGGCACTGAAGCTTTCTTT. V and J are TRBV5-1 and TRBJ1-1; tentative D call: TRBD1 (5 bases). The CDR3 has 15 residues. V lost 1 base to trimming and J lost 4 bases, with 14 bases between them. CDR1 is SGHRS and CDR2 is YFSETQ in the germline V gene.

V and J are TRBV29-1 and TRBJ1-5; D possibly corresponds to TRBD1 (5 bases). CDR3 length: 13 amino acids. Germline loops: CDR1 SQVTM, CDR2 ANQGSEA. Trimming removed 4 bases at V and 3 bases at J, with 10 bases between. The CDR3 loop is CSVAIGHNQPQHF. The CDR3 DNA is TGCAGCGTTGCAATAGGACACAATCAGCCCCAGCATTTT.

The V call is TRBV9, the J call TRBJ2-1, with 10 bases lining up with TRBD1. The CDR3 consists of 15 residues. Germline trimming cut 4 bases from V and 2 bases from J; bases unmatched to any gene: 3. CDR1 SGDLS and CDR2 YYNGEE come from the germline V gene. CDR3 DNA: TGTGCCAGCAGCTCCGGACAGGGGGCCTACAATGAGCAGTTCTTC. Residues: CASSSGQGAYNEQFF. The variable domain in full, completed from reference TRBV9 and TRBJ2-1, reads DSGVTQTPKHLITATGQRVTLRCSPRSGDLSVYWYQQSLDQGLQFLIQYYNGEERAKGNILERFSAQQFPDLHSELNLSSLELGDSALYFCASSSGQGAYNEQFFGPGTRLTVL.

A word on this clone: Distinct nucleotide sequences in the sample also encode this CDR3. The genes are TRBV28 and TRBJ1-1; D gene unclear. CDR1 MDHEN and CDR2 SYDVKM come from the germline V gene. V gave up 4 bases and J gave up 0 bases, with 6 bases separating them. The CDR3 runs to 13 residues. CDR3 amino acids: CASSSGLNTEAFF. In DNA form, the CDR3 reads TGTGCCAGCAGTTCCGGTCTGAACACTGAAGCTTTCTTT.

J is TRBJ2-1 and V is TRBV7-3; 9 nucleotides line up with TRBD1. There are 14 residues in the CDR3. J was trimmed by 10 bases and V by 5 bases; bases with no gene match: 9. CDR1 and CDR2 (germline): SGHTA, FQGTGA. The DNA of the CDR3 is TGTGCCAGCAGCGCCCGGACAGGGGAGCTCGAGCAGTTCTTC. Encoded protein: CASSARTGELEQFF.

The rearrangement uses TRBV15 and TRBJ1-2; TRBD1 might be the D (5 bases). Germline CDR1 reads LNHNV; CDR2 reads YYDKDF (reference sequence). This CDR3 contains 13 residues. Trimming took off 2 bases at V and 4 bases at J, with 8 bases between the two ends. The DNA for the CDR3 is TGTGCCACCAGCAGACGGGGGGTCTATGGCTACACCTTC. Protein: CATSRRGVYGYTF.

The chain carries TRBV19 and TRBJ1-2; 7 bases fit TRBD1. This CDR3 is 13 amino acids long. CDR1 is LNHDA, CDR2 SQIVND, per germline (reference sequence). Trimming took 5 bases from V and 8 from J; bases not matched to a gene: 8. CDR3 residues: CASSFTGVGGYTF. The DNA of the CDR3 is TGTGCCAGTAGTTTTACAGGGGTCGGCGGCTACACCTTC.